This T cell receptor beta chain was captured in a study of shared clonotypes between healthy human individuals. Study in general: Participating donors consisted of a couple of women and a few men aged 18 to 49.

Germline V CDR1 and CDR2: WSHSY, SAAADI. The CDR3 spans 12 residues. Note on this clone: Its antigen is unknown. Germline and junction disagree at one end, which may indicate a read error.

TCRdb's table, derived via immunoSEQ multiplex PCR, lists solely in-frame clones and lacks some. The table includes 1 million to 1.2 million clones, roughly 80% detected once. Whole-study findings and limits: The donor pool, a small one, limited the genetic and exposure-history diversity represented.

The V and J genes are TRBV10-2 and TRBJ1-2; D remains ambiguous. The specimen was memory CD4+ T cells from PBMCs. As for subset: CD45RA-negative fraction. The sequence derives from a man aged 18 to 30 in good health. Some clones in this sample may be carry-over from other donors' samples. The DNA of the CDR3 is TGCGCCAGCAGTGAACAGAACAATGGCTACGCCTTC. Its protein is CASSEQNNGYAF.